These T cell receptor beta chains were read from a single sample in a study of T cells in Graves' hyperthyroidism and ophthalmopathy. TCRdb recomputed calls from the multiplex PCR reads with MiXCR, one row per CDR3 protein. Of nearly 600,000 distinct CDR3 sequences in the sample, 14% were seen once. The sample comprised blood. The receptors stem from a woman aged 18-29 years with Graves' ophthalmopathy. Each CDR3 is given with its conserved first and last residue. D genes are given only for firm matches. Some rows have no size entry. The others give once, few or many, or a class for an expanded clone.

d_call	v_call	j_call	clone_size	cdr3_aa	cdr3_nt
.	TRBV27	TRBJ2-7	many	CASSLLATYSYEQYF	TGTGCCAGCAGTTTATTGGCTACCTATTCCTACGAGCAGTACTTC
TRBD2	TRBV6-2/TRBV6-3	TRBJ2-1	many	CASRPSSGGYNEQFF	TGTGCCAGCAGACCCTCTAGCGGGGGTTACAATGAGCAGTTCTTC
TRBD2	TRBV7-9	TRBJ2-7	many	CASSLSSGRPTTAYEQYF	TGTGCCAGCAGCTTATCTAGCGGGAGGCCCACGACGGCCTACGAGCAGTACTTC
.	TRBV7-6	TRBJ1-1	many	CASSLEFGGDEAFF	TGTGCCAGCAGCTTAGAGTTTGGAGGGGATGAAGCTTTCTTT
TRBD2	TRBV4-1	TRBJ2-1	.	CASSQAPGLVGLAGEGLEQFF	TGCGCCAGCAGCCAAGCCCCAGGCTTAGTCGGACTAGCGGGAGAGGGCCTTGAGCAGTTCTTC
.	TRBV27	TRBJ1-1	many	CASRRTALNTEAFF	TGTGCCAGCAGGCGGACGGCCCTGAACACTGAAGCTTTCTTT
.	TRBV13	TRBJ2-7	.	CASGLAPGLYYEQYF	TGTGCCAGCGGCTTAGCCCCAGGACTCTACTACGAGCAGTACTTC
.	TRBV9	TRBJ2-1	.	CASKRGNEQFF	TGTGCCAGCAAGAGGGGGAACGAGCAGTTCTTC
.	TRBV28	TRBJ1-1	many	CASSSSTQYEAFF	TGTGCCAGCAGTTCCTCGACCCAATATGAAGCTTTCTTT
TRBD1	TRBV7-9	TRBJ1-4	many	CASSSDRGGEKLFF	TGTGCCAGCAGCTCGGACAGGGGAGGAGAAAAACTGTTTTTT
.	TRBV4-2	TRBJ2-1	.	CASSQEERISYNEQFF	TGTGCCAGCAGCCAAGAGGAGCGTATATCCTACAATGAGCAGTTCTTC
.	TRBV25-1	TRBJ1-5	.	CASSVTGKRGDQPQHF	TGTGCCAGCAGTGTCACAGGGAAAAGAGGGGATCAGCCCCAGCATTTT
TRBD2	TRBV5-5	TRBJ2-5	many	CASSPGTSGGGYQETQYF	TGTGCCAGCAGCCCCGGGACTAGCGGGGGGGGGTACCAAGAGACCCAGTACTTC
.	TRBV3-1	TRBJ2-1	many	CASSQIAADTGDEQFF	TGTGCCAGCAGCCAAATAGCGGCTGACACTGGCGATGAGCAGTTCTTC
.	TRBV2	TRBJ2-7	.	CASHTGPYEQYF	TGTGCCAGCCACACAGGGCCCTACGAGCAGTACTTC
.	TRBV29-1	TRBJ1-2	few	CSVVWVGGYTF	TGCAGCGTTGTTTGGGTAGGGGGCTACACCTTC
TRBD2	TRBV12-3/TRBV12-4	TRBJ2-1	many	CASSSQGTSGSFNEQFF	TGTGCCAGCAGTTCCCAGGGGACTAGCGGGAGTTTCAATGAGCAGTTCTTC
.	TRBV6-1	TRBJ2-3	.	CASSYPGSQYF	TGTGCCAGCAGTTATCCGGGTTCGCAGTATTTT
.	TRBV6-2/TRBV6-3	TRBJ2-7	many	CASSPGSSLNYEQYF	TGTGCCAGCAGCCCGGGGTCCTCGCTGAACTACGAGCAGTACTTC
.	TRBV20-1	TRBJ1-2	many	CSARTPEGRANNYGYTF	TGCAGTGCTAGGACCCCCGAAGGTAGAGCCAATAACTATGGCTACACCTTC
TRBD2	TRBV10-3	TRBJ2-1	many	CAISESVASGYNEQFF	TGTGCCATCAGTGAGTCGGTGGCTAGCGGCTACAATGAGCAGTTCTTC
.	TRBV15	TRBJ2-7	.	CATSRDRGPTYEQYF	TGTGCCACCAGCAGAGATCGGGGGCCAACCTACGAGCAGTACTTC
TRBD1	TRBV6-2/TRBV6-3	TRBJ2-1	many	CASSYSRQGIDNEQFF	TGTGCCAGCAGTTACTCCCGACAGGGGATCGACAATGAGCAGTTCTTC
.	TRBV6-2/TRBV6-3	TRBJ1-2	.	CASSYTDYSGYAF	TGTGCCAGCAGTTATACAGACTATTCTGGCTACGCCTTC
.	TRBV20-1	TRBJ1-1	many	CRGGGPEHTEAFF	TGCAGGGGAGGGGGGCCCGAACACACTGAAGCTTTCTTT
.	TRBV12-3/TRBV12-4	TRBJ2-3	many	CASSAREGVDTQYF	TGTGCCAGCAGCGCGAGAGAGGGCGTAGATACGCAGTATTTT
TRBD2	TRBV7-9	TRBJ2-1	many	CASSLPLAGPTYNEQFF	TGTGCCAGCAGCTTACCGCTAGCGGGGCCTACATACAATGAGCAGTTCTTC
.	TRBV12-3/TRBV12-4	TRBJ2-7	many	CASSFRTGSYEQYF	TGTGCCAGCAGTTTCCGTACAGGATCCTACGAGCAGTACTTC
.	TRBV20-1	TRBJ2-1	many	CSAAEANSGDYNEQFF	TGCAGTGCTGCCGAGGCGAATAGCGGAGACTACAATGAGCAGTTCTTC
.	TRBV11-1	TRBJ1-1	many	CASSLQQNTEAFF	TGTGCCAGCAGCTTACAGCAGAACACTGAAGCTTTCTTT
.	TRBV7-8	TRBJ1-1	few	CASSAQGGSTEAFF	TGTGCCAGCAGCGCACAGGGCGGCTCAACTGAAGCTTTCTTT
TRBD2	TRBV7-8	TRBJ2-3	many	CASSLPRYGRALDTQYF	TGTGCCAGCAGCCTACCTCGTTACGGGAGGGCCTTAGATACGCAGTATTTT
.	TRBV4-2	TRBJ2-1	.	CASSQEMAASSYNEQFF	TGTGCCAGCAGCCAAGAGATGGCGGCGAGCTCCTACAATGAGCAGTTCTTC
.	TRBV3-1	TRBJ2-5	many	CASSGDGETQYF	TGTGCCAGCAGTGGGGATGGAGAGACCCAGTACTTC
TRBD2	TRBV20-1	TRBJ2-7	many	CSASSGSSYEQYF	TGCAGTGCTTCTAGCGGAAGCTCCTACGAGCAGTACTTC
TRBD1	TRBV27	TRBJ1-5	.	CASRGVTGDYNQPQHF	TGTGCCAGCAGGGGGGTGACAGGGGATTATAATCAGCCCCAGCATTTT
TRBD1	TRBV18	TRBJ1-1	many	CASSPLGTGGNTEAFF	TGTGCCAGCTCACCCCTTGGAACAGGGGGGAACACTGAAGCTTTCTTT
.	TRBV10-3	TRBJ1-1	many	CAISEGGFGRTEAFF	TGTGCCATCAGTGAGGGAGGGTTCGGAAGGACTGAAGCTTTCTTT
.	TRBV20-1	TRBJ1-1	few	CSARDQQPPGTEAFF	TGCAGTGCTAGAGATCAACAGCCCCCTGGGACTGAAGCTTTCTTT
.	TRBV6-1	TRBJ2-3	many	CASTVQGRADTQYF	TGTGCCAGCACAGTACAGGGTAGGGCAGATACGCAGTATTTT
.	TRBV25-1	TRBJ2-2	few	CASSEDFGGFGELFF	TGTGCCAGCAGTGAAGATTTTGGGGGGTTCGGGGAGCTGTTTTTT
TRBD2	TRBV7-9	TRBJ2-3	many	CASSQGTSGFSTDTQYF	TGTGCCAGCAGCCAAGGGACTAGCGGATTTAGCACAGATACGCAGTATTTT
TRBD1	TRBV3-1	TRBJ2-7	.	CASSRRTLGQGRSYEQYF	TGTGCCAGCAGCCGCAGGACTCTAGGACAGGGTCGCTCCTACGAGCAGTACTTC
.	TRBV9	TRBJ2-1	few	CASSVLTGPWDEQFF	TGTGCCAGCAGCGTTTTGACAGGTCCCTGGGATGAGCAGTTCTTC
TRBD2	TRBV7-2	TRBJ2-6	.	CASSLVGQTGGSGANVLTF	TGTGCCAGCAGCTTAGTTGGGCAGACGGGGGGTTCTGGGGCCAACGTCCTGACTTTC
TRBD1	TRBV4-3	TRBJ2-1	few	CASSHRGRRINEQFF	TGCGCCAGCAGCCACAGGGGGCGGAGGATCAATGAGCAGTTCTTC
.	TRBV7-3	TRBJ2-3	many	CASSATGAKTDTQYF	TGTGCCAGCAGCGCAACCGGGGCCAAGACAGATACGCAGTATTTT
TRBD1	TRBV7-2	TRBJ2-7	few	CASGQGQASSYEQYF	TGTGCCAGCGGTCAAGGACAGGCGAGCTCCTACGAGCAGTACTTC
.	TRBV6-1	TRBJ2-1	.	CASSYETPGNEQFF	TGTGCCAGCAGTTATGAGACTCCCGGCAATGAGCAGTTCTTC
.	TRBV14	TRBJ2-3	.	CASSQWRGTDTQYF	TGTGCCAGCAGCCAATGGCGGGGCACAGATACGCAGTATTTT
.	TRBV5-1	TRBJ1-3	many	CASSQDTSGNTIYF	TGCGCCAGCAGCCAGGACACCTCTGGAAACACCATATATTTT
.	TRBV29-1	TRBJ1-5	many	CSVGGGNQPQHF	TGCAGCGTTGGAGGGGGGAATCAGCCCCAGCATTTT
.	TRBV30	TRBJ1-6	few	CAWRPKRGHNSPLHF	TGTGCCTGGAGACCGAAGCGGGGACATAATTCACCCCTCCACTTT
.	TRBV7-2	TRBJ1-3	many	CASSFGQKGPSGNTIYF	TGTGCCAGCAGCTTTGGGCAGAAGGGCCCCTCTGGAAACACCATATATTTT
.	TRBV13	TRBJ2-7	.	CASSSPLAYEQYF	TGTGCCAGCAGCTCCCCCCTTGCCTACGAGCAGTACTTC
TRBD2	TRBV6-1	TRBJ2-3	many	CASRSLAQRGDTQYF	TGTGCCAGCAGGTCACTAGCGCAAAGGGGAGATACGCAGTATTTT
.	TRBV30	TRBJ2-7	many	CAWSGTSAYEQYF	TGTGCCTGGAGTGGAACGAGTGCCTACGAGCAGTACTTC